Each of the 20 T cell receptor beta chains below was sequenced from the same sample in a study of PD-1 blockade in classical Hodgkin lymphoma. Following autologous stem cell transplantation, relapse occurred in every patient, and exposure to brentuximab vedotin varied. The CD8+ T cells came from thawed PBMCs through magnetic negative selection. The data were produced by immunoSEQ multiplex PCR, yet TCRdb's version contains in-frame clones alone and is incomplete. The sample contains more than 5,500 clones, under 65% of which appear only once. This sample comprised CD8+ T cells from blood, obtained at baseline. The receptors were sampled from a human donor with classical Hodgkin lymphoma.

This clone is deemed medium-sized (0.01 to 0.1%). V usage is TRBV4-2 and J usage is TRBJ2-4; 7 bases agree with TRBD1. This CDR3 comprises 14 residues. The junction had 2 bases not matched to a gene; V was cut back by 1 base and J by 5 bases. CDR1 is LGHNA, CDR2 YNFKEQ, per germline. Here the CDR3 reads CASSQGDRENIQYF. CDR3 nucleotides: TGTGCCAGCAGCCAAGGGGACAGAGAAAACATTCAGTACTTC.

The CDR3 here is CASTIGTSGYEQYF. CDR3 bases: TGTGCCAGCACCATCGGGACTAGCGGCTACGAGCAGTACTTC. V is TRBV7-2 and J is TRBJ2-7; TRBD2 agrees at 11 bases. Germline loops: CDR1 SGHTA, CDR2 FQGNSA. The CDR3 is 14 residues long. V was clipped by 7 bases and J by 3 bases; unmatched bases: 5.

This chain links TRBV4-1 with TRBJ2-1; 8 bases align to TRBD1. The V gene's germline CDR1 is MGHRA and CDR2 YSYEKL. CDR3 size: 16 residues. Trimming took 2 bases from V and 6 from J; bases not matched to a gene: 9. The CDR3: CASSQRTGFFGNEQFF. The CDR3 DNA sequence: TGCGCCAGCAGCCAACGGACAGGGTTTTTCGGCAATGAGCAGTTCTTC.

The chain carries TRBV27 and TRBJ1-6; a weak D match, TRBD1 (5 bases). The CDR3 runs to 15 residues. Germline CDR1 reads MNHEY; CDR2 reads SMNVEV (reference sequence). V shed 3 bases and J shed 7 bases, with 13 bases lying between them. The CDR3 region has the DNA TGTGCCAGCAGTTTGGCACGGGGGAGGAATTCACCCCTCCACTTT. This encodes CASSLARGRNSPLHF.

This clone was counted only a few times. The chain carries TRBV2 and TRBJ1-4; 8 bases are a match to TRBD1. This CDR3 contains 15 residues. The germline V gene encodes CDR1 SNHLY and CDR2 FYNNEI. V gave up 5 bases and J gave up 6 bases; unmatched junction bases: 8. The CDR3 sequence: CASSMGDRTDEKLFF. Here the CDR3 DNA reads TGTGCCAGCAGTATGGGGGACAGGACCGATGAAAAACTGTTTTTT.

This sequence joins TRBV5-1 and TRBJ2-7, with 10 bases that match TRBD2. Trimming cost V 0 bases and J 4 bases; bases outside gene matches: 7. The germline CDR1 and CDR2 sequences are SGHRS and YFSETQ. This CDR3 contains 16 residues. The DNA for the CDR3 is TGCGCCAGCAGCTTGGTGCCTAGCGGGGGCGTATACGAGCAGTACTTC. It yields the protein CASSLVPSGGVYEQYF.

The chain uses TRBV6-5 and TRBJ1-5; D uncertain. Germline V gene data show CDR1 as MNHEY and CDR2 as SVGAGI. V was cut by 6 bases and J by 3 bases, with 9 bases left in between. The CDR3 sequence is 13 residues long. CDR3 residues: CASRSSFNQPQHF. The CDR3 region has the DNA TGTGCCAGCAGGAGCAGCTTCAATCAGCCCCAGCATTTT.

About this clone itself: Other nucleotide sequences from this sample produce the same CDR3. The chain has TRBV4-1 and TRBJ1-2; D gene unclear. The V end was cut by 3 bases, the J end by 2 bases, with 10 bases between. Germline CDR1 is MGHRA and CDR2 is YSYEKL. The CDR3 runs to 14 residues. In nucleotides, the CDR3 is TGCGCCAGCAGCCAGGACCACAGAAACTATGGCTACACCTTC. This encodes CASSQDHRNYGYTF.

Comment on this clone: Distinct nucleotide sequences in the sample also encode this CDR3. The chain combines TRBV4-1 with TRBJ1-1; D call uncertain. The V end lost 0 bases, the J end lost 5 bases, and 10 bases lay between the germline ends. This CDR3 is built from 14 residues. The germline CDR1 and CDR2 sequences are MGHRA and YSYEKL. CDR3 DNA sequence: TGCGCCAGCAGCCAAGATCGGGAGGGAACTGAAGCTTTCTTT. Protein product: CASSQDREGTEAFF.

The V call is TRBV2, the J call TRBJ1-2; D gene unclear. V lost 2 bases and J 0 bases, leaving 13 bases between the germline ends. The CDR3 is made up of 16 amino acids. The germline CDR1 and CDR2 sequences are SNHLY and FYNNEI. CDR3 sequence reads: CASSERSPRSNYGYTF. The CDR3 coding sequence is TGTGCCAGCAGTGAAAGGTCCCCTCGCTCTAACTATGGCTACACCTTC.

The CDR3 DNA reads TGCGCCAGCAGCTTGGAAACCAGGACCTACGAGCAGTACTTC. Protein product: CASSLETRTYEQYF. This chain connects TRBV5-1 to TRBJ2-7; D is unclear. The CDR3 consists of 14 residues. Germline CDR1 and CDR2: SGHRS and YFSETQ. Trimming pared 0 bases from V and 2 bases from J, leaving 9 bases between.

This sequence joins TRBV11-3 and TRBJ2-1; the match to TRBD2 covers 8 bases. V lost 3 bases to trimming and J lost 0 bases; unmatched junction nucleotides: 4. Germline CDR1 and CDR2: SGHNT and YENEEA. This CDR3 has 16 amino acids. DNA for the CDR3: TGTGCCAGCAGCTTGGGGAGCGGGAGCTCCTACAATGAGCAGTTCTTC. It yields the protein CASSLGSGSSYNEQFF.

The chain couples TRBV27 to TRBJ2-7; D unclear. Germline V lookup: CDR1 MNHEY, CDR2 SMNVEV (reference sequence). Trimming removed 1 base at V and 0 bases at J, with 10 bases between. CDR3 size: 15 residues. CDR3 DNA sequence: TGTGCCAGCAGTTTATTGGGCGCCAGCTCCTACGAGCAGTACTTC. Its translation is CASSLLGASSYEQYF.

The V call is TRBV7-4, the J call TRBJ2-1; TRBD2 matches 9 bases. The CDR3 has 15 residues. V was pared by 3 bases and J by 9 bases, with 9 bases of the junction left unmatched. Per germline, CDR1 SGHVT and CDR2 SQSDAQ. The CDR3 protein is CASSFLPAGGGEQFF. The CDR3 region has the DNA TGTGCCAGCAGCTTTCTGCCAGCGGGAGGCGGTGAGCAGTTCTTC.

V gene TRBV28 combines with J gene TRBJ1-5; no definite D call. Germline-derived CDR1 and CDR2 are MDHEN and SYDVKM. The CDR3 consists of 13 residues. V was cut by 6 bases and J by 3 bases, with 9 bases left in between. CDR3 in DNA: TGTGCCAGCAGCTATGAGACCAATCAGCCCCAGCATTTT. Translated, it gives CASSYETNQPQHF.

This clone was found a few times. The chain has TRBV27 and TRBJ1-2; TRBD1 aligns across 12 bases. Losses at the gene ends were 0 bases for V and 7 bases for J; bases not matched to a gene: 3. The CDR3 runs 15 residues. The germline CDR1 and CDR2 sequences are MNHEY and SMNVEV (reference sequence). Here the CDR3 DNA reads TGTGCCAGCAGTTTATCGGGACAGGGGGCGCTTGGCTACACCTTC. Encoded protein: CASSLSGQGALGYTF.

The rearrangement joins TRBV4-1 to TRBJ2-3, with 12 bases that match TRBD2. CDR3 length: 15 residues. Germline V gives CDR1 MGHRA, CDR2 YSYEKL. The V and J ends lost 4 bases and 3 bases, in that order; junction bases with no gene match: 2. The CDR3 sequence is CASSLTSGRTDTQYF. The DNA of the CDR3 is TGCGCCAGCAGCCTGACTAGCGGGAGAACAGATACGCAGTATTTT.

The chain employs TRBV30 and TRBJ2-7; 8 positions agree with TRBD2. The CDR3 is 13 residues long. CDR1 GTSNPN and CDR2 SVGIG come from the germline V gene (reference sequence). Unmatched junction bases numbered 8, after V lost 8 bases and J lost 2 bases. The CDR3 DNA reads as TGTGCCGGCGAGAGAGCGGGAGCCTACGAGCAGTACTTC. It codes for CAGERAGAYEQYF.

The V gene is TRBV2, the J gene TRBJ2-1, with D maybe TRBD2 (6 bases). This CDR3 contains 17 residues. CDR1 and CDR2 (germline): SNHLY, FYNNEI. Trimming took 3 bases from V and 3 from J, leaving 18 bases between them. CDR3 protein: CASSDPGAGLIYNEQFF. CDR3 coding DNA: TGTGCCAGCAGTGACCCTGGGGCGGGGCTAATCTACAATGAGCAGTTCTTC.

The sample holds one count of this clone. The rearrangement joins TRBV27 to TRBJ2-1; the match to TRBD2 covers 11 bases. The germline CDR1 and CDR2 sequences are MNHEY and SMNVEV (reference sequence). The CDR3 is made up of 15 amino acids. V shed 6 bases and J 4 bases; nucleotides not matched to a gene: 5. The CDR3 DNA sequence: TGTGCCAGCAGCCCTGGGACTAGCGGATACAATGAGCAGTTCTTC. It is translated as CASSPGTSGYNEQFF.